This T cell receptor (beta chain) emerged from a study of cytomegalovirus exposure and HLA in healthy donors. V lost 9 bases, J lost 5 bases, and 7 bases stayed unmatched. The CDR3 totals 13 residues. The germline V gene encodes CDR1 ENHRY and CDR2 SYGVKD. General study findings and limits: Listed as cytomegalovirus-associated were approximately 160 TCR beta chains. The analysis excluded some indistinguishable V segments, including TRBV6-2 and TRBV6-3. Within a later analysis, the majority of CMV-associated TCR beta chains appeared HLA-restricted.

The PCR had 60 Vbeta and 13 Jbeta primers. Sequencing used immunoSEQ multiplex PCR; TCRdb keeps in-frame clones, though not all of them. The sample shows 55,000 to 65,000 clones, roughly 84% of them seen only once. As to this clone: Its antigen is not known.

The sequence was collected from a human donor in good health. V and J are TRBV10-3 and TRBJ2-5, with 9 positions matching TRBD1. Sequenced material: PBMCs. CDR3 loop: CAINRDREETQYF. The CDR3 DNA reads TGTGCCATAAACCGGGACAGGGAGGAGACCCAGTACTTC.